Below are 29 T cell receptor beta chains sequenced from a single sample in a study of Ad26.COV2.S vaccination and SARS-CoV-2 variants. Here immunoSEQ multiplex PCR was the method, and the copy in TCRdb shows in-frame clones only, minus some. This sample has about 680,000 clones; more than 70% occur once, and the top ten carry approximately 1.5%. Specified treatment: around 19 received Ad26.COV2.S at low or high dose, single or two shots; roughly 5 received placebo; per-sample allocation not given. After the first vaccine or placebo injection, samples were drawn on day 63. The sequencing here drew on peripheral blood, taken in a trial of Ad26.COV2.S vaccine versus placebo. These receptors were taken from a person aged 18-60 years who received the Ad26.COV2.S COVID-19 vaccine or a placebo.

In the case of this clone: Different DNA sequences within this sample yield the same CDR3. The rearrangement joins TRBV7-2 to TRBJ2-3, with a tentative D call TRBD2 (6 bases). The CDR3 extends over 13 amino acids. The V gene lost 2 bases and the J gene lost 5 bases, with 8 bases spanning the gap. Germline V CDR1 and CDR2: SGHTA, FQGNSA. CDR3 protein: CASSLTGVDTQYF. CDR3 bases: TGTGCCAGCAGCTTAACGGGAGTAGATACGCAGTATTTT.

In its sample, this clone was seen once. The V call is TRBV7-8, the J call TRBJ1-1, with 7 bases lining up with TRBD1. The CDR3 runs 14 residues. CDR1 SGHVS and CDR2 FQNEAQ come from the germline V gene. The junction had 10 bases not matched to a gene; V was cut back by 5 bases and J by 7 bases. The chain's CDR3 is CASSPLTGFDEAFF. DNA of the CDR3: TGTGCCAGCAGCCCGCTGACAGGGTTTGATGAAGCTTTCTTT.

The count of this clone is one. The chain employs TRBV10-2 and TRBJ2-1, with 12 positions matching TRBD2. Germline CDR1 WSHSY, CDR2 SAAADI. V dropped 7 bases and J dropped 4; count of bases not matched to a gene: 5. The CDR3 contains 15 residues. Here the CDR3 DNA reads TGCGCCAGCATTCCGACTAGCGGGGGTTACAATGAGCAGTTCTTC. Translating gives CASIPTSGGYNEQFF.

To note about this clone: The identical CDR3 is also encoded by other nucleotide sequences in the sample. The chain recombines TRBV18 with TRBJ1-5; possible D gene TRBD1, 6 bases. Germline V gives CDR1 KGHSH, CDR2 LQKENI. Trimming left V 3 bases short and J 0 bases short, with 9 bases between. This CDR3 is built from 15 residues. As DNA, the CDR3 is TGTGCCAGCTCACCGGACAGTAATAGCAATCAGCCCCAGCATTTT. This translates into CASSPDSNSNQPQHF.

This sequence joins TRBV27 and TRBJ2-3; unclear D gene. The CDR3 loop spans 11 amino acids. The germline gives CDR1 MNHEY, CDR2 SMNVEV (reference sequence). V was shortened by 8 bases and J by 1 base, with 4 bases between the two germline ends. As DNA, the CDR3 is TGTGCCAGCCGCGGCACAGATACGCAGTATTTT. Encoded protein: CASRGTDTQYF.

The rearrangement uses TRBV6-5 and TRBJ2-7; D is uncertain. CDR1 is MNHEY and CDR2 is SVGAGI in the germline V gene. The CDR3 length is 15 residues. Trimming removed 0 bases from V and 0 bases from J, with 9 bases in between. The CDR3 coding sequence is TGTGCCAGCAGTTACTCGGCGCGACCCTCCTACGAGCAGTACTTC. Residues: CASSYSARPSYEQYF.

This clone was counted at least ten times. The chain carries TRBV11-2 and TRBJ2-5; the D gene could be TRBD1 or TRBD2 (6 bases each). V lost 1 base and J 4 bases, leaving 19 bases between the germline ends. The germline gives CDR1 SGHAT, CDR2 FQNNGV. This CDR3 is built from 17 residues. CDR3 sequence reads: CASSLVGGGGYGETQYF. The CDR3 DNA sequence: TGTGCCAGCAGCTTAGTAGGGGGAGGCGGTTATGGAGAGACCCAGTACTTC.

This CDR3 reads CASSLAGTSTGELFF. CDR3 nucleotides: TGCGCCAGCAGCTTGGCCGGGACGTCTACCGGGGAGCTGTTTTTT. The chain combines TRBV5-1 with TRBJ2-2; the D gene could be TRBD1 or TRBD2 (5 bases each). The CDR3 is 15 residues long. V lost 0 bases, J lost 5 bases, and 11 bases lay in between. Germline V gives CDR1 SGHRS, CDR2 YFSETQ.

The V and J genes are TRBV11-3 and TRBJ2-1; 7 nucleotides agree with TRBD2. Germline trimming cut 5 bases from V and 5 bases from J; bases unmatched to any gene: 6. Germline lookup yields CDR1 SGHNT and CDR2 YENEEA. The CDR3 consists of 14 residues. The CDR3 DNA sequence: TGTGCCAGCAGCCCCAAGCGGGGAAACAATGAGCAGTTCTTC. Encoded protein: CASSPKRGNNEQFF.

This clone has just one count. V and J are TRBV29-1 and TRBJ1-1; possible D gene TRBD1, 5 bases. Between the trimmed V and J ends, which lost 4 bases and 5 bases, there was a span of 11 bases. The CDR3 sequence is 12 residues long. Germline CDR1 reads SQVTM; CDR2 reads ANQGSEA. CDR3 nucleotides: TGCAGCGTTGTGTCCCAGGGAACTGAAGCTTTCTTT. Encoded protein: CSVVSQGTEAFF.

The chain has TRBV25-1 and TRBJ2-5, with D tentatively TRBD2 (5 bases). The CDR3 covers 15 residues. Trimming removed 4 bases from V and 1 base from J, with 13 bases in between. Germline CDR1 is MGHDK and CDR2 is SYGVNS. The CDR3 sequence: CASSGLFGGQETQYF. The CDR3 nucleotides are TGTGCCAGCAGTGGCCTCTTCGGAGGCCAAGAGACCCAGTACTTC.

The chain is built from TRBV30 and TRBJ1-5; 7 nucleotides match TRBD1. The V and J ends lost 2 bases and 6 bases, in that order; junction bases with no gene match: 7. The CDR3 totals 14 residues. Germline V CDR1 and CDR2: GTSNPN, SVGIG (reference sequence). CDR3: CAWSQTGTGQPQHF. The DNA of the CDR3 is TGTGCCTGGAGTCAGACAGGGACGGGTCAGCCCCAGCATTTT.

As DNA, the CDR3 is TGTGCCAGCAGTAATGCCGGGCGGTCAGCTTTCTTT. It specifies CASSNAGRSAFF. The chain uses TRBV6-5 and TRBJ1-1; D is uncertain. The CDR3 is 12 amino acids. CDR1 and CDR2 (germline): MNHEY, SVGAGI. V lost 5 bases to trimming and J lost 10 bases, with 14 bases between them.

This chain connects TRBV7-9 to TRBJ1-5; TRBD1 agrees at 7 bases. V gave up 1 base and J gave up 5 bases; unmatched junction bases: 2. The germline V gene has CDR1 SEHNR and CDR2 FQNEAQ (reference sequence). The CDR3 is made up of 14 amino acids. The CDR3, as DNA: TGTGCCAGCAGCTTAGAGGGGGCCCATCAGCCCCAGCATTTT. Translating it yields CASSLEGAHQPQHF. The whole variable domain, remainder taken from reference TRBV7-9 and TRBJ1-5, is DTGVSQNPRHKITKRGQNVTFRCDPISEHNRLYWYRQTLGQGPEFLTYFQNEAQLEKSRLLSDRFSAERPKGSFSTLEIQRTEQGDSAMYLCASSLEGAHQPQHFGDGTRLSIL.

This chain links TRBV5-1 with TRBJ2-3; TRBD1 matches at 8 bases. Looked up from germline, CDR1 is SGHRS and CDR2 is YFSETQ. V gave up 0 bases and J gave up 4 bases; unmatched junction bases: 4. This CDR3 has 15 residues. The CDR3 DNA follows: TGCGCCAGCAGCTTGGCCGACAGGGGTGCAGATACGCAGTATTTT. This codes for CASSLADRGADTQYF.

This clone occurred a few times. The chain is built from TRBV10-1 and TRBJ1-1; D remains ambiguous. The CDR3 length is 14 residues. The V end was cut by 0 bases, the J end by 6 bases, with 11 bases between. Germline loops: CDR1 WNHNN, CDR2 SYGVQD (reference sequence). The CDR3 nucleotides read TGCGCCAGCAGTGAGTCGATCTGGGTCGCTGAAGCTTTCTTT. Translating it yields CASSESIWVAEAFF.

This chain joins TRBV7-2 and TRBJ2-5; D is uncertain. CDR1 and CDR2 (germline): SGHTA, FQGNSA. Trimming cost V 4 bases and J 2 bases, with 8 bases left between them. The CDR3 is made up of 13 amino acids. CDR3 nucleotides: TGTGCCAGCAGCTCTAGAACTCAAGAGACCCAGTACTTC. Its protein product is CASSSRTQETQYF. The variable domain in full, completed from reference TRBV7-2 and TRBJ2-5, reads GAGVSQSPSNKVTEKGKDVELRCDPISGHTALYWYRQSLGQGLEFLIYFQGNSAPDKSGLPSDRFSAERTGGSVSTLTIQRTQQEDSAVYLCASSSRTQETQYFGPGTRLLVL.

The chain is built from TRBV7-9 and TRBJ1-1; 7 bases agree with TRBD1. The V segment lost 5 bases and the J segment 0 bases; nucleotides outside the gene matches: 6. This CDR3 is 15 amino acids long. Germline CDR1 and CDR2: SEHNR and FQNEAQ (reference sequence). The CDR3 sequence is CASSPSTGMNTEAFF. The DNA for the CDR3 is TGTGCCAGCAGCCCCTCGACAGGGATGAACACTGAAGCTTTCTTT.

A note on this clone: Its ends do not fully match the called genes, so a read error is possible. The chain uses TRBV3-1 (or the pseudogene TRBV3-2) and TRBJ2-5; TRBD2 agrees at 11 bases. CDR3 length: 14 amino acids. Germline CDR1 is LGHDT and CDR2 is YNNKEL (reference sequence). CDR3 region: CASITSGGQGTQYF. The DNA for the CDR3 is TGTGCCAGCATCACTAGCGGGGGACAAGGGACCCAGTACTTC.

J is TRBJ2-7 and V is TRBV15; a weak D match, TRBD2 (5 bases). Germline CDR1 and CDR2: LNHNV and YYDKDF (reference sequence). V shed 0 bases and J shed 5 bases, with 14 bases lying between them. The CDR3 covers 15 residues. CDR3 sequence reads: CATSRDRGYGNEQYF. The DNA of the CDR3 is TGTGCCACCAGCAGAGATCGGGGTTACGGCAACGAGCAGTACTTC.

The rearrangement uses TRBV7-8 and TRBJ2-1, with 7 nucleotides matching TRBD2. The germline V gene encodes CDR1 SGHVS and CDR2 FQNEAQ. The length of the CDR3 is 15 residues. V shed 2 bases and J 10 bases; nucleotides not matched to a gene: 11. Here the CDR3 DNA reads TGTGCCAGCAGCTTATCGCGGGAGAGATACATGGAGCAGTTCTTC. Translated: CASSLSRERYMEQFF. Using reference TRBV7-8 and TRBJ2-1 for the parts outside the CDR3, the full variable domain is GAGVSQSPRYKVAKRGQDVALRCDPISGHVSLFWYQQALGQGPEFLTYFQNEAQLDKSGLPSDRFFAERPEGSVSTLKIQRTQQEDSAVYLCASSLSRERYMEQFFGPGTRLTVL.

This rearrangement joins TRBV12-3 or TRBV12-4 to TRBJ1-4, with D perhaps TRBD1 (6 bases). The germline V and J ends were trimmed by 8 bases and 12 bases, with 19 bases remaining between them. The CDR3 totals 13 residues. CDR3 coding DNA: TGTGCCAGCCGGGGACATCAGCATTTGGAACTGTTTTTT. The encoded protein is CASRGHQHLELFF.

Written as DNA, the CDR3 is TGCGCCAGCAGCTTGAGGGGATCAGGGGATGAAAAACTGTTTTTT. Amino acids: CASSLRGSGDEKLFF. The rearrangement uses TRBV5-1 and TRBJ1-4; TRBD1 might be the D (6 bases). Trimming pared 1 base from V and 6 bases from J, leaving 13 bases between. This CDR3 spans 15 amino acids. Germline V gene data show CDR1 as SGHRS and CDR2 as YFSETQ.

The chain uses TRBV11-2 and TRBJ2-1, with D uncertain. CDR1 and CDR2 (germline): SGHAT, FQNNGV. CDR3 size: 15 residues. V was cut by 3 bases and J by 3 bases, with 12 bases left in between. CDR3 sequence (DNA): TGTGCCAGCAGCTTGGCTTTGGGGTTCTACAATGAGCAGTTCTTC. Amino acids: CASSLALGFYNEQFF.

This rearrangement joins TRBV11-2 to TRBJ1-5; 8 positions agree with TRBD1. V shed 5 bases and J 5 bases; nucleotides not matched to a gene: 5. Looked up from germline, CDR1 is SGHAT and CDR2 is FQNNGV. The CDR3 covers 14 residues. For the CDR3, the DNA is TGTGCCAGCAGCCGCACAGGGGGGGATCAGCCCCAGCATTTT. This gives the protein CASSRTGGDQPQHF.

This clone has more than one count but fewer than ten. This chain links TRBV6-5 with TRBJ2-2; D possibly uses TRBD1 or TRBD2 (5 bases each). Germline lookup yields CDR1 MNHEY and CDR2 SVGAGI. Trimming stripped 2 bases from V and 0 bases from J, with 7 bases between. CDR3 length equals 15 residues. CDR3 sequence reads: CASSYGTTNTGELFF. The CDR3 DNA follows: TGTGCCAGCAGTTACGGGACCACGAACACCGGGGAGCTGTTTTTT.

The rearrangement uses TRBV9 and TRBJ2-1; 10 bases agree with TRBD2. Germline V gives CDR1 SGDLS, CDR2 YYNGEE. The CDR3 contains 16 residues. Trimming removed 2 bases from V and 3 bases from J; junction bases left unmatched: 5. CDR3 loop: CASSVGAGGNYNEQFF. DNA for the CDR3: TGTGCCAGCAGCGTGGGAGCGGGGGGGAACTACAATGAGCAGTTCTTC.

The chain joins TRBV5-6 to TRBJ1-5, with D hard to call. Germline-derived CDR1 and CDR2 are SGHDT and YYEEEE. V was shortened by 4 bases and J by 4 bases, with 6 bases between the two germline ends. This CDR3 comprises 12 residues. The CDR3, as DNA: TGTGCCAGCAGCCGCAGTAATCAGCCCCAGCATTTT. This encodes CASSRSNQPQHF.

V gene TRBV30 combines with J gene TRBJ2-1; D not certain. The CDR3 has 11 amino acids. Germline lookup yields CDR1 GTSNPN and CDR2 SVGIG (reference sequence). Trimming stripped 2 bases from V and 8 bases from J, with 7 bases between. In DNA form, the CDR3 reads TGTGCCTGGAGTCCGACTTATGAGCAGTTCTTC. It codes for CAWSPTYEQFF. The full variable domain, rest sourced from reference TRBV30 and TRBJ2-1, is SQTIHQWPATLVQPVGSPLSLECTVEGTSNPNLYWYRQAAGRGLQLLFYSVGIGQISSEVPQNLSASRPQDRQFILSSKKLLLSDSGFYLCAWSPTYEQFFGPGTRLTVL.